This T cell receptor (beta chain) was sequenced for a study of T cell responses to AZD1222 COVID-19 vaccine. CDR1 SGHRS and CDR2 YFSETQ come from the germline V gene. The CDR3 contains 16 residues. V was trimmed by 3 bases and J by 2 bases, leaving 18 bases between them. Study outcomes and limitations: Clonal diversity was possibly underestimated, and white British individuals and females predominated among donors. Spike-specific TCR breadth and depth rose after two AZD1222 doses.

A note on this clone: Its antigen is not known.

Profiling relied on immunoSEQ multiplex PCR, and the TCRdb table lists in-frame clones only, not all of them. The table shows roughly 180,000 clones, with approximately 94% occurring only once. This rearrangement joins TRBV5-1 to TRBJ2-7; D might be TRBD1 or TRBD2, each matching 6 bases. The TCR was taken from an adult in good health. This specimen consisted of peripheral blood, obtained on day 0 of AZD1222 vaccination. The CDR3 bases are TGCGCCAGCAGCTCCGAGGGGGGCCCTTGGACCTACGAGCAGTACTTC. Its protein product is CASSSEGGPWTYEQYF.